The following is a T cell receptor (beta chain) sequence with its context. Its matching antigen is unknown. This entry comes from a study of CD8 T cells in Susac syndrome. RNA amounts of roughly 0.5 to 1 ug underwent reverse transcription with random hexamers. The authors amplified TCR beta CDR3 across 54 Vbeta and 13 Jbeta using immunoSEQ multiplex PCR. TCRdb recomputed calls from the immunoSEQ multiplex PCR reads with MiXCR, one row per CDR3 protein. This sample has 130,000 or so distinct CDR3 sequences, with 94% found just once. This CDR3 contains 15 residues. From germline, CDR1 is SGHRS and CDR2 YFSETQ. The V and J ends lost 0 bases and 4 bases, in that order; junction bases with no gene match: 4. From blood CD8+ and CD4+ T cells, TCR beta sequences were generated. Study-wide findings and caveats: In its TCR sequencing and HLA analysis, the study acknowledged that the number of individuals was relatively small.

This chain joins TRBV5-1 and TRBJ2-1, with 7 nucleotides matching TRBD2. The clonotype was recovered from a human donor in good health. The specimen was CD4+ T cells from PBMCs. The CDR3 protein is CASSLGASGYNEQFF. The CDR3 bases are TGCGCCAGCAGCTTGGGGGCTAGCGGTTACAATGAGCAGTTCTTC.